The source of this T cell receptor beta chain is a study of Ad26.COV2.S vaccination and SARS-CoV-2 variants. Sequencing was performed with immunoSEQ multiplex PCR; in TCRdb, only in-frame clones are kept and a portion is missing. The table shows 350,000 to 450,000 clones, with around nine tenths occurring only once. The CDR3 totals 18 residues. CDR1 and CDR2 (germline): LGHDT, YNNKEL (reference sequence). V lost 0 bases and J 3 bases, leaving 21 bases between the germline ends. As for treatment: roughly 19 received Ad26.COV2.S at low or high dose, single or two shots; several received placebo; per-sample allocation not given. Material that was analyzed had been drawn on day 63 after the first vaccine or placebo injection.

This receptor was taken from a person between 18 and 65 years old who received the Ad26.COV2.S COVID-19 vaccine or a placebo. Sequencing was performed on peripheral blood, taken in a trial of Ad26.COV2.S vaccine versus placebo. The chain recombines TRBV3-1 (or the pseudogene TRBV3-2) with TRBJ2-7; D is possibly TRBD2 (6 bases). The CDR3: CASSQEGLSETAYYEQYF. CDR3 nucleotide sequence: TGTGCCAGCAGCCAAGAAGGACTATCTGAGACGGCATACTACGAGCAGTACTTC.